A single sample is the source of the 29 T cell receptor beta chains below, sequenced in a study of identical twins. Via MiXCR, TCRdb re-called the 5' RACE reads, giving one row per CDR3 protein. The table includes fewer than 900,000 distinct CDR3 sequences, roughly 20% detected once. These data were also reused for a study on T cells expressing NK-cell markers.

Sequenced: PBMCs. All receptors come from a woman under 30 in good health.

The chain combines TRBV7-3 with TRBJ2-2; D is uncertain. Germline V gene data show CDR1 as SGHTA and CDR2 as FQGTGA. The CDR3 runs 14 residues. The V gene lost 2 bases and the J gene lost 5 bases, with 9 bases spanning the gap. The CDR3 region has the DNA TGTGCCAGCAGCTTAGGAAGAGAAACCGGGGAGCTGTTTTTT. Translation gives CASSLGRETGELFF.

This rearrangement joins TRBV7-9 to TRBJ1-1; D gene uncertain. This CDR3 is 15 amino acids long. Per the germline V gene, CDR1 is SEHNR and CDR2 is FQNEAQ (reference sequence). The germline V and J ends were trimmed by 1 base and 1 base, with 10 bases remaining between them. CDR3 in DNA: TGTGCCAGCAGCTTAGTGCCATCCAAGAACACTGAAGCTTTCTTT. Its translation is CASSLVPSKNTEAFF.

The rearrangement joins TRBV7-9 to TRBJ2-1, with D possibly TRBD2 on 5 matching bases. From germline, CDR1 is SEHNR and CDR2 FQNEAQ (reference sequence). The ends were cut back, 6 bases at V and 6 bases at J, with 18 bases in the middle. The CDR3 consists of 15 residues. CDR3 nucleotides: TGTGCCAGCAGACCCCCTCGCGCGGGTGTCAATGAGCAGTTCTTC. This encodes CASRPPRAGVNEQFF.

The chain couples TRBV15 to TRBJ2-1; 9 nucleotides line up with TRBD2. V was pared by 5 bases and J by 10 bases, with 15 bases of the junction left unmatched. The CDR3 runs 16 residues. Germline CDR1 and CDR2: LNHNV and YYDKDF (reference sequence). The CDR3 reads CATSASWAGGPDEQFF. CDR3 sequence (DNA): TGTGCCACCAGCGCCTCTTGGGCGGGAGGGCCCGACGAGCAGTTCTTC.

CDR3 nucleotide sequence: TGCAGCGTTGAAGGCCTAGCGGGAGCCCAAGAGACCCAGTACTTC. Residues: CSVEGLAGAQETQYF. The rearrangement uses TRBV29-1 and TRBJ2-5; 10 bases match TRBD2. Trimming at V came to 1 base and at J to 1 base, leaving 3 bases not matched to a gene. Germline CDR1 reads SQVTM; CDR2 reads ANQGSEA. This CDR3 has 15 residues.

This clonotype was counted only a few times. The J gene is TRBJ2-5, the V gene TRBV5-1; 7 bases align to TRBD2. Unmatched junction bases numbered 10, after V lost 0 bases and J lost 5 bases. The CDR3 runs to 16 residues. From germline, CDR1 is SGHRS and CDR2 YFSETQ. The CDR3 region has the DNA TGCGCCAGCAGCTTGGGACTGGCGGGAGTTGGGGAGACCCAGTACTTC. It specifies CASSLGLAGVGETQYF.

The table lists this clonotype with a few counts. The gene calls are TRBV2 and TRBJ2-1; D is ambiguous. Germline CDR1 reads SNHLY; CDR2 reads FYNNEI. The CDR3 runs to 12 residues. The V end was cut by 10 bases, the J end by 8 bases, with 15 bases between. The CDR3 spells CAIILRGDEQFF. The CDR3 DNA reads TGTGCCATCATCTTACGCGGCGATGAGCAGTTCTTC.

This clonotype occurred a few times. This chain connects TRBV9 to TRBJ2-2; TRBD1 might be the D (6 bases). V was clipped by 3 bases and J by 1 base, with 13 bases between them. This CDR3 has 16 amino acids. The germline V gene encodes CDR1 SGDLS and CDR2 YYNGEE. In DNA form, the CDR3 reads TGTGCCAGCAGCGCGGATCTGGACAGGAACACCGGGGAGCTGTTTTTT. Translated, it gives CASSADLDRNTGELFF.

This rearrangement joins TRBV12-5 to TRBJ2-1, with TRBD2 as a possible D gene (6 bases). The germline V gene has CDR1 LGHNT and CDR2 FRNRAP. The CDR3 covers 14 residues. V was pared by 11 bases and J by 7 bases, with 21 bases between. The CDR3 DNA is TGTGCTGATATTCTGAGGGACTTCAGGAATGAGCAGTTCTTC. Translation gives CADILRDFRNEQFF.

This clonotype was observed a few times. The chain recombines TRBV20-1 with TRBJ2-7; 12 bases are a match to TRBD2. Trimming at V came to 6 bases and at J to 3 bases, leaving 6 bases not matched to a gene. CDR1 is DFQATT, CDR2 SNEGSKA, per germline (reference sequence). The CDR3 consists of 14 residues. CDR3 sequence: CSASRTSGDYEQYF. CDR3 DNA: TGCAGTGCCAGTAGGACTAGCGGGGACTACGAGCAGTACTTC.

J is TRBJ2-1 and V is TRBV7-8, with D possibly TRBD2 on 7 matching bases. CDR1 is SGHVS, CDR2 FQNEAQ, per germline. V lost 5 bases, J lost 3 bases, and 11 bases lay in between. The CDR3 spans 14 residues. The CDR3 nucleotides read TGTGCCAGCAGCCGGGGGGCGATCTACAATGAGCAGTTCTTC. Translation gives CASSRGAIYNEQFF.

The chain combines TRBV2 with TRBJ2-5; TRBD2 might be the D (5 bases). The CDR3 consists of 14 residues. Trimming removed 5 bases from V and 5 bases from J, with 15 bases in between. Per the germline V gene, CDR1 is SNHLY and CDR2 is FYNNEI. This chain's CDR3 is CASSRFGLHETQYF. Written as DNA, the CDR3 is TGTGCCAGCAGTAGATTCGGACTTCACGAGACCCAGTACTTC.

The V and J genes are TRBV5-1 and TRBJ2-3; D possibly corresponds to TRBD2 (5 bases). The CDR3 loop spans 18 amino acids. The V gene lost 4 bases and the J gene lost 0 bases, with 21 bases spanning the gap. The V gene's germline CDR1 is SGHRS and CDR2 YFSETQ. The CDR3 sequence is CASSPRGGPPISTDTQYF. The CDR3 DNA follows: TGCGCCAGCAGCCCCCGGGGTGGGCCCCCGATAAGCACAGATACGCAGTATTTT.

The chain carries TRBV18 and TRBJ2-1, with 8 positions matching TRBD2. The V segment lost 4 bases and the J segment 3 bases; nucleotides outside the gene matches: 5. Germline values: CDR1 KGHSH, CDR2 LQKENI. The CDR3 covers 15 residues. For the CDR3, the DNA is TGTGCCAGCTCACGTGGTAGCGGGAACTACAATGAGCAGTTCTTC. Its protein product is CASSRGSGNYNEQFF. Variable domain in full (rest from reference TRBV18 and TRBJ2-1): NAGVMQNPRHLVRRRGQEARLRCSPMKGHSHVYWYRQLPEEGLKFMVYLQKENIIDESGMPKERFSAEFPKEGPSILRIQQVVRGDSAAYFCASSRGSGNYNEQFFGPGTRLTVL.

In this sample, this clonotype turned up many times. J is TRBJ1-1 and V is TRBV29-1, with D perhaps matching TRBD1 (5 bases). Germline V gives CDR1 SQVTM, CDR2 ANQGSEA. V shed 3 bases and J shed 4 bases, with 9 bases lying between them. The CDR3 totals 12 residues. CDR3: CSVDGGGTEAFF. The CDR3 DNA sequence: TGCAGCGTTGACGGGGGGGGCACTGAAGCTTTCTTT.

This clonotype has a count of ten or more. This sequence joins TRBV12-3 or TRBV12-4 and TRBJ2-4; 7 nucleotides agree with TRBD1. This CDR3 spans 14 amino acids. V shed 6 bases, J shed 5 bases, and the junction held 7 bases outside the gene matches. DNA of the CDR3: TGTGCCAGCAGCCCTCGGGACAGACAAAACATTCAGTACTTC. It is translated as CASSPRDRQNIQYF.

This clonotype was seen more than once but under ten times. The chain carries TRBV5-1 and TRBJ1-2, with 8 bases aligning to TRBD1. Per germline, CDR1 SGHRS and CDR2 YFSETQ. V trimming: 3 bases; J trimming: 4 bases; junction bases outside the gene matches: 5. The CDR3 length is 14 residues. CDR3 residues: CASSWGQAPYGYTF. CDR3 DNA sequence: TGCGCCAGCAGCTGGGGACAGGCGCCCTATGGCTACACCTTC.

This chain uses TRBV4-3 with TRBJ2-2; TRBD2 matches 8 bases. The CDR3 spans 16 residues. The V and J ends lost 0 bases and 1 base, in that order; junction bases with no gene match: 1. Germline CDR1 reads LGHNA; CDR2 reads YSLEER. For the CDR3, the DNA is TGCGCCAGCAGCCAAGAAGGGACTAGGAACACCGGGGAGCTGTTTTTT. Its translation is CASSQEGTRNTGELFF.

The rearrangement links TRBV14 to TRBJ2-7; maybe TRBD1 (6 bases). The CDR3 has 15 residues. Germline V CDR1 and CDR2: SGHDN, FVKESK. The V gene lost 5 bases and the J gene lost 3 bases, with 17 bases spanning the gap. DNA of the CDR3: TGTGCCAGCAGCTCTATTCAGGGGCCAAGCTACGAGCAGTACTTC. Protein: CASSSIQGPSYEQYF.

This clonotype was observed a handful of times. The genes are TRBV12-3 or TRBV12-4 and TRBJ2-7, with TRBD1 matching 9 bases. V lost 4 bases, J lost 6 bases, and 10 bases stayed unmatched. This CDR3 is 15 amino acids long. CDR3 DNA: TGTGCCAGCAGTTCCCCCGGGACAGGGCGGTCCGAGCAGTACTTC. Translation: CASSSPGTGRSEQYF.

The rearrangement uses TRBV9 and TRBJ2-3, with 10 bases fitting TRBD2. CDR1 and CDR2 from the germline V gene are SGDLS and YYNGEE. J was trimmed by 3 bases and V by 0 bases; bases with no gene match: 4. The CDR3 contains 16 residues. CDR3 loop: CASSVVSLAGTDTQYF. DNA of the CDR3: TGTGCCAGCAGCGTAGTATCACTAGCGGGGACAGATACGCAGTATTTT.

This clonotype occurred a few times. The genes are TRBV6-5 and TRBJ2-7; D not certain. Germline V lookup: CDR1 MNHEY, CDR2 SVGAGI. V lost 4 bases and J lost 2, with 15 bases in between. The CDR3 consists of 15 residues. CDR3 in DNA: TGTGCCAGCAGTTCCACTTCGATATTAGCCTACGAGCAGTACTTC. As protein: CASSSTSILAYEQYF.

CDR3 in DNA: TGTGCCAGCAGTCCTGGATCCGTTTTGGAGTTCTTC. It specifies CASSPGSVLEFF. The gene calls are TRBV12-3 or TRBV12-4 and TRBJ2-1; D not resolved. V shed 5 bases and J shed 14 bases, with 16 bases lying between them. The CDR3 runs to 12 residues.

This clonotype was seen a handful of times. This chain connects TRBV20-1 to TRBJ2-7; D may be TRBD1 or TRBD2 (5 bases each). Trimming cost V 5 bases and J 4 bases, with 15 bases left between them. Germline V gene sequence: CDR1 DFQATT, CDR2 SNEGSKA (reference sequence). This CDR3 comprises 13 residues. CDR3 amino acids: CSAPGTGNYEQYF. The CDR3 DNA reads as TGCAGTGCTCCCGGGACGGGGAATTACGAGCAGTACTTC.

This clonotype was seen more than once but under ten times. V and J are TRBV12-3 or TRBV12-4 and TRBJ2-1; 8 nucleotides agree with TRBD1. The junction had 14 bases not matched to a gene; V was cut back by 5 bases and J by 14 bases. This CDR3 has 14 residues. The CDR3 loop reads CASSARTGSPGEFF. CDR3 DNA: TGTGCCAGCAGTGCCCGGACAGGGAGTCCGGGAGAGTTCTTC.

This clonotype appeared a few times. The gene calls are TRBV6-1 and TRBJ2-3; D unresolved. Germline V gene sequence: CDR1 MNHNS, CDR2 SASEGT. The length of the CDR3 is 14 residues. Trimming stripped 7 bases from V and 1 base from J, with 12 bases between. The CDR3 coding sequence is TGTGCCAGCAACCTATCCCGTCGCACAGATACGCAGTATTTT. It yields the protein CASNLSRRTDTQYF.

To note about this clonotype: The CDR3 does not end in the conserved phenylalanine or tryptophan, so this is likely a read error. The gene calls are TRBV6-2 or TRBV6-3 and TRBJ2-2, with 11 nucleotides matching TRBD2. CDR3 length: 19 amino acids. Germline assignment: CDR1 MNHEY and CDR2 SVGEGT. V shed 7 bases, J shed 6 bases, and the junction held 19 bases outside the gene matches. CDR3 nucleotide sequence: TGTGCCAGCAACCGACTAGCGGGGCGCCTCGTTAAGGGGCCCGGGGAGCTGTTTTCT. This translates into CASNRLAGRLVKGPGELFS.

The V gene is TRBV7-8, the J gene TRBJ2-7, with D perhaps assigned TRBD1 or TRBD2 (5 bases each). The CDR3 loop spans 16 amino acids. Between the trimmed V and J ends, which lost 2 bases and 3 bases, there was a span of 17 bases. CDR1 and CDR2 (germline): SGHVS, FQNEAQ. The CDR3 here is CASSLRVGLADYEQYF. The CDR3, as DNA: TGTGCCAGCAGCTTAAGAGTGGGGCTAGCAGACTACGAGCAGTACTTC.

In this sample, this clonotype turned up a few times. The rearrangement uses TRBV5-1 and TRBJ2-3; D gene ambiguous. The CDR3 contains 13 residues. With 0 bases removed from V and 6 bases from J, the gap between germline ends came to 8 bases. CDR1 and CDR2 (germline): SGHRS, YFSETQ. The CDR3 reads CASSLDVRDTQYF. The CDR3 DNA follows: TGCGCCAGCAGCTTGGATGTGCGCGATACGCAGTATTTT.